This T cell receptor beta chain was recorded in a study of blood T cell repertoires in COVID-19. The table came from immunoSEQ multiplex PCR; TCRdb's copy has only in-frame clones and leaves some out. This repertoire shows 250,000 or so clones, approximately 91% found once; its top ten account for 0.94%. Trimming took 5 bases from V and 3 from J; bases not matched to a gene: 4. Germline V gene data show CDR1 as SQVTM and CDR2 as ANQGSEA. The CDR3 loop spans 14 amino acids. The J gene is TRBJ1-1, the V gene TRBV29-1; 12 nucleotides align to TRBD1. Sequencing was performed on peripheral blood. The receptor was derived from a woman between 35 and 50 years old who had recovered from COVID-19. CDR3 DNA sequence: TGCAGCGTTTTGGGACAGGGGGCATACACTGAAGCTTTCTTT. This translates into CSVLGQGAYTEAFF. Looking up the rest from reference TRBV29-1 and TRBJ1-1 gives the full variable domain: SAVISQKPSRDICQRGTSLTIQCQVDSQVTMMFWYRQQPGQSLTLIATANQGSEATYESGFVIDKFPISRPNLTFSTLTVSNMSPEDSSIYLCSVLGQGAYTEAFFGQGTRLTVV.